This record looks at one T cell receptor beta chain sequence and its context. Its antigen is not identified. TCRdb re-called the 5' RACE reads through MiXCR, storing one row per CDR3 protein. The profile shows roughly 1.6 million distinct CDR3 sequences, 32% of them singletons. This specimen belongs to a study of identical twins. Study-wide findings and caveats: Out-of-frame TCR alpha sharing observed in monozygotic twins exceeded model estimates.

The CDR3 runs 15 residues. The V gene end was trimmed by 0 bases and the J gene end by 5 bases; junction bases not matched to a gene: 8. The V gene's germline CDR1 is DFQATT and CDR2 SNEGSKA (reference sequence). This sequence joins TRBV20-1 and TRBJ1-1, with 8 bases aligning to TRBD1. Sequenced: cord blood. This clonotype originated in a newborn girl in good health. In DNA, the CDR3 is TGCAGTGCTAGAGATCTCAAACAGGGGGGAACTGAAGCTTTCTTT. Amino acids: CSARDLKQGGTEAFF.